The clone carrying this T cell receptor (beta chain) is deemed medium-sized. Its target is not known. These data come from a study of cytomegalovirus exposure and HLA in healthy donors. Looking at the study overall: Researchers previously reported finding roughly 120 million unique TCR beta sequences from 170 million or so T cells.

Germline CDR1 is LGHNA and CDR2 is YNFKEQ. The CDR3 totals 18 residues. J gave up 0 bases and V 3 bases, and 9 bases lay outside the gene matches. Study findings and constraints: A missense DCLRE1C variant was associated with V- and J-gene trimming of TCR beta chains in a later analysis, and an independent cohort replicated the association. Per a later analysis, HLA-associated TCR beta chains showed more clonal expansion than other, equally common TCR beta chains.

The primer mix had 60 Vbeta and 13 Jbeta primers. This table comes from immunoSEQ multiplex PCR, and its TCRdb copy is limited to in-frame clones, with some not included. The sample shows some 150,000 clones, 64% of them seen only once. The sequence was collected from a woman aged 35 to 49 in good health and CMV-seronegative. Sequenced: PBMCs. V usage is TRBV4-2 and J usage is TRBJ2-2; 8 bases align to TRBD2. The CDR3 coding sequence is TGTGCCAGCAGCCATCGCGCGGGAGGTGTACCGAACACCGGGGAGCTGTTTTTT. Translation gives CASSHRAGGVPNTGELFF.